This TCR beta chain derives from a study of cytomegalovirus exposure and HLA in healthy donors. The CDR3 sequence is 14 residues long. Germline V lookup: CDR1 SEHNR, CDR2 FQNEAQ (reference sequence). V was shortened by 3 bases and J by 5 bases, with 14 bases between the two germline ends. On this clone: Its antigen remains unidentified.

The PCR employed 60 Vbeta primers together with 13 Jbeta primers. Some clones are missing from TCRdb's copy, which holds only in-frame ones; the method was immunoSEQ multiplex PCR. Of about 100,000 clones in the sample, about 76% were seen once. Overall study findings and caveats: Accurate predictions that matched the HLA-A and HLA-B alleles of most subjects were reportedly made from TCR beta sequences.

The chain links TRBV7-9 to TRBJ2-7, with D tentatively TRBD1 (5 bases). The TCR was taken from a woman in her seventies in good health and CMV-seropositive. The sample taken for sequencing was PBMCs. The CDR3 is CASSLGQGMDEQYF. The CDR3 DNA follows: TGTGCCAGCAGCTTGGGGCAGGGTATGGACGAGCAGTACTTC.